This T cell receptor (beta chain) is from a study of cytomegalovirus exposure and HLA in healthy donors. As for the study in general: Drawn from HLA-typed donors, 65 million to 100 million unique TCRs were held in an early data release.

The V gene's germline CDR1 is LNHDA and CDR2 SQIVND (reference sequence). Between the trimmed V and J ends, which lost 5 bases and 0 bases, there was a span of 8 bases. The CDR3 runs to 14 residues. On this clone itself: The antigen is unknown.

Broader study findings: In a later analysis, V- and J-gene trimming of beta chains associated with a DCLRE1C missense variant, replicated independently.

Primers included in the PCR were 60 Vbeta and 13 Jbeta primers. Sequenced by immunoSEQ multiplex PCR; TCRdb stores in-frame clones only, minus some. The repertoire holds more than 85,000 clones, with roughly 84% as singletons. The sequencing sample was made of PBMCs. V is TRBV19 and J is TRBJ1-5; D gene ambiguous. The clonotype was recovered from a woman aged 18-30 years in good health and CMV-seronegative. The CDR3 protein is CASSEPDSNQPQHF. In DNA, the CDR3 is TGTGCCAGTAGTGAGCCTGATAGCAATCAGCCCCAGCATTTT.